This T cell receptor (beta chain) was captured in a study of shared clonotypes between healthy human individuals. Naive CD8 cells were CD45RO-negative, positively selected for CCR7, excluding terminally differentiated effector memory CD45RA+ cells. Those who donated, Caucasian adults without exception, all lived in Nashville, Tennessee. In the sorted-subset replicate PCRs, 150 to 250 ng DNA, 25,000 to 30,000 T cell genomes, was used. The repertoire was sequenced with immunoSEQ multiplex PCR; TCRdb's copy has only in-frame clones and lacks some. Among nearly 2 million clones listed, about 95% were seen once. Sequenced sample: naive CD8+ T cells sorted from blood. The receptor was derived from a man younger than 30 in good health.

For the CDR3, the DNA is TGTGCCAGCAGCTTAGATGGCCTAGCGGGAGGTCATCCTGCCTACAATGAGCAGTTCTTC. This codes for CASSLDGLAGGHPAYNEQFF. The chain is built from TRBV11-2 and TRBJ2-1; 11 bases match TRBD2. CDR1 is SGHAT and CDR2 is FQNNGV in the germline V gene. V lost 0 bases, J lost 2 bases, and 12 bases stayed unmatched. The CDR3 runs 20 residues.